The present entry profiles one T cell receptor beta chain with its context. Its antigen is unknown. Assay used: immunoSEQ multiplex PCR; TCRdb lists only in-frame clones, some missing. The sample lists 110,000 to 150,000 clones; around 88% were seen once. The sample originates from a study of cytomegalovirus exposure and HLA in healthy donors. The roughly 120-subject validation cohort, separate from the roughly 700-subject first cohort, included the donors. The CDR3 is made up of 17 amino acids. Trimming pared 2 bases from V and 5 bases from J, leaving 21 bases between. CDR1 and CDR2 from the germline V gene are LGHNA and YNFKEQ. The study, taken as a whole, reports: In vitro data verified three CMV-associated chains as specific for CMV antigens. TCR beta chains numbering more than 150 were designated cytomegalovirus-associated. Generally TCR sequences proved uncommon, though certain public TCRs appeared in numerous donors.

This sequence originates from a woman aged 18 to 35 in good health and CMV-seropositive. V is TRBV4-2 and J is TRBJ2-5; tentatively, D is TRBD2 (7 bases). Sequenced material: PBMCs. CDR3 sequence reads: CASSQPLGLGGGETQYF. The CDR3 region has the DNA TGTGCCAGCAGCCAACCGCTGGGACTGGGAGGGGGTGAGACCCAGTACTTC.